A selection of T cell receptor beta chains follows, all from one sample in a study of T cell changes during pregnancy in multiple sclerosis. The method was immunoSEQ multiplex PCR; TCRdb's version includes in-frame clones alone and lacks a portion of them. The repertoire includes tens of thousands of clones, around 92% of them detected once, and around 2.8% sits in the top ten. Sample: peripheral blood, taken in the second trimester of pregnancy. The source is a female donor in good health, enrolled as a control in a pregnancy study. Both conserved end residues are part of each CDR3. The D gene is left open where the match is weak. Not all rows give a size; the values are once, few, many and, for expanded clones, a class.

abundance: -
v_gene: TRBV2
d_gene: -
j_gene: TRBJ2-7
CDR3aa: CASSDDRTLSYEQYF
CDR3nt: TGTGCCAGCAGTGACGACAGAACCCTCTCCTACGAGCAGTACTTC

abundance: -
v_gene: TRBV18
d_gene: TRBD1
j_gene: TRBJ1-1
CDR3aa: CASSRTGGNTEAFF
CDR3nt: TGTGCCAGCTCAAGGACAGGGGGGAACACTGAAGCTTTCTTT

abundance: -
v_gene: TRBV9
d_gene: -
j_gene: TRBJ2-1
CDR3aa: CASSSRDSSYNEQFF
CDR3nt: TGTGCCAGCAGCTCACGAGATAGCTCCTACAATGAGCAGTTCTTC

abundance: -
v_gene: TRBV7-9
d_gene: TRBD2
j_gene: TRBJ2-5
CDR3aa: CASSAGLAGIETQYF
CDR3nt: TGTGCCAGCAGCGCAGGACTAGCAGGGATAGAGACCCAGTACTTC

abundance: -
v_gene: TRBV15
d_gene: -
j_gene: TRBJ2-7
CDR3aa: CATSRDRGGYGEQYF
CDR3nt: TGTGCCACCAGCAGAGATCGTGGGGGGTATGGCGAGCAGTACTTC

abundance: -
v_gene: TRBV19
d_gene: -
j_gene: TRBJ1-5
CDR3aa: CASSMAGIRSNQPQHF
CDR3nt: TGTGCCAGTAGTATGGCAGGGATTCGGAGCAATCAGCCCCAGCATTTT

abundance: -
v_gene: TRBV28
d_gene: TRBD1
j_gene: TRBJ2-1
CDR3aa: CASSVGQAYNEQFF
CDR3nt: TGTGCCAGCAGTGTGGGACAGGCCTACAATGAGCAGTTCTTC

abundance: -
v_gene: TRBV6-6
d_gene: TRBD1
j_gene: TRBJ2-7
CDR3aa: CASGTGVAYEQYF
CDR3nt: TGTGCCAGCGGGACAGGCGTGGCCTACGAGCAGTACTTC

abundance: -
v_gene: TRBV7-3
d_gene: -
j_gene: TRBJ2-1
CDR3aa: CASSSQVSIYNEQFF
CDR3nt: TGTGCCAGCAGCTCTCAGGTCTCAATCTACAATGAGCAGTTCTTC

abundance: -
v_gene: TRBV5-1
d_gene: -
j_gene: TRBJ2-1
CDR3aa: CASSPDFGNEQFF
CDR3nt: TGCGCCAGCAGCCCCGACTTTGGCAATGAGCAGTTCTTC

abundance: -
v_gene: TRBV7-2
d_gene: -
j_gene: TRBJ1-2
CDR3aa: CASSLDPGNYGYTF
CDR3nt: TGTGCCAGCAGCTTAGACCCAGGAAACTATGGCTACACCTTC

abundance: -
v_gene: TRBV5-1
d_gene: -
j_gene: TRBJ2-3
CDR3aa: CASSLFGTPAMDTQYF
CDR3nt: TGCGCCAGCAGCTTGTTTGGGACACCCGCAATGGATACGCAGTATTTT

abundance: -
v_gene: TRBV18
d_gene: -
j_gene: TRBJ1-4
CDR3aa: CASSPTGPNEKLFF
CDR3nt: TGTGCCAGCTCACCAACAGGACCCAATGAAAAACTGTTTTTT

abundance: -
v_gene: TRBV5-4
d_gene: TRBD2
j_gene: TRBJ2-5
CDR3aa: CASGSGGGRETQYF
CDR3nt: TGTGCCAGCGGCAGCGGGGGGGGGAGGGAGACCCAGTACTTC

abundance: -
v_gene: TRBV27
d_gene: TRBD2
j_gene: TRBJ2-2
CDR3aa: CASSLGLVGLGELFF
CDR3nt: TGTGCCAGCAGTTTAGGACTAGTGGGTCTCGGGGAGCTGTTTTTT

abundance: -
v_gene: TRBV9
d_gene: -
j_gene: TRBJ2-1
CDR3aa: CARTRNEQFF
CDR3nt: TGTGCCAGGACAAGAAATGAGCAGTTCTTC

abundance: -
v_gene: TRBV10-1
d_gene: TRBD2
j_gene: TRBJ2-1
CDR3aa: CASGLVGGEQFF
CDR3nt: TGCGCCAGCGGACTAGTTGGTGGCGAGCAGTTCTTC

abundance: -
v_gene: TRBV7-3
d_gene: -
j_gene: TRBJ1-1
CDR3aa: CASTPGGTNTEAFF
CDR3nt: TGTGCCAGCACCCCCGGGGGGACGAACACTGAAGCTTTCTTT

abundance: -
v_gene: TRBV30
d_gene: -
j_gene: TRBJ1-2
CDR3aa: CACQPGAGTGGYTF
CDR3nt: TGTGCCTGCCAACCTGGGGCAGGTACAGGCGGCTACACCTTC

abundance: -
v_gene: TRBV25-1
d_gene: TRBD2
j_gene: TRBJ2-1
CDR3aa: CASSESLLAGADEQFF
CDR3nt: TGTGCCAGCAGTGAATCCCTTCTAGCGGGAGCGGATGAGCAGTTCTTC

abundance: few
v_gene: TRBV29-1
d_gene: -
j_gene: TRBJ1-1
CDR3aa: CSVGRGTEAFF
CDR3nt: TGCAGCGTTGGAAGGGGAACTGAAGCTTTCTTT

abundance: once
v_gene: TRBV28
d_gene: TRBD1
j_gene: TRBJ2-7
CDR3aa: CASSSGQGTYEQYF
CDR3nt: TGTGCCAGCAGTTCCGGACAGGGTACCTACGAGCAGTACTTC

abundance: -
v_gene: TRBV6-6
d_gene: TRBD1
j_gene: TRBJ1-1
CDR3aa: CASSYSGQGYGEAFF
CDR3nt: TGTGCCAGCAGTTACAGCGGACAGGGTTATGGGGAAGCTTTCTTT

abundance: -
v_gene: TRBV28
d_gene: TRBD2
j_gene: TRBJ2-3
CDR3aa: CASTPSGGGTDTQYF
CDR3nt: TGTGCCAGCACCCCCTCCGGGGGGGGCACAGATACGCAGTATTTT

abundance: -
v_gene: TRBV19
d_gene: -
j_gene: TRBJ2-1
CDR3aa: CASSQYAPLWQGYNEQFF
CDR3nt: TGTGCCAGTAGTCAGTATGCCCCATTGTGGCAGGGCTACAATGAGCAGTTCTTC

abundance: -
v_gene: TRBV18
d_gene: TRBD1
j_gene: TRBJ1-5
CDR3aa: CASSPLGQGASGRPQHF
CDR3nt: TGTGCCAGCTCACCCCTCGGACAGGGTGCTTCGGGGCGGCCCCAGCATTTT

abundance: -
v_gene: TRBV2
d_gene: -
j_gene: TRBJ2-7
CDR3aa: CATQLGPYEQYF
CDR3nt: TGTGCCACACAACTAGGACCCTACGAGCAGTACTTC

abundance: -
v_gene: TRBV4-2
d_gene: -
j_gene: TRBJ1-1
CDR3aa: CASSQDSRVSVAFF
CDR3nt: TGTGCCAGCAGCCAAGACTCCAGGGTTTCGGTAGCTTTCTTT

abundance: -
v_gene: TRBV18
d_gene: TRBD1
j_gene: TRBJ1-6
CDR3aa: CASSYNPGQGGSPLHF
CDR3nt: TGTGCCAGCTCATACAACCCGGGACAGGGAGGCTCACCCCTCCACTTT

abundance: -
v_gene: TRBV7-7
d_gene: TRBD2
j_gene: TRBJ2-1
CDR3aa: CASSPTSGAYNEQFF
CDR3nt: TGTGCTAGCAGCCCCACTAGCGGGGCTTACAATGAGCAGTTCTTC